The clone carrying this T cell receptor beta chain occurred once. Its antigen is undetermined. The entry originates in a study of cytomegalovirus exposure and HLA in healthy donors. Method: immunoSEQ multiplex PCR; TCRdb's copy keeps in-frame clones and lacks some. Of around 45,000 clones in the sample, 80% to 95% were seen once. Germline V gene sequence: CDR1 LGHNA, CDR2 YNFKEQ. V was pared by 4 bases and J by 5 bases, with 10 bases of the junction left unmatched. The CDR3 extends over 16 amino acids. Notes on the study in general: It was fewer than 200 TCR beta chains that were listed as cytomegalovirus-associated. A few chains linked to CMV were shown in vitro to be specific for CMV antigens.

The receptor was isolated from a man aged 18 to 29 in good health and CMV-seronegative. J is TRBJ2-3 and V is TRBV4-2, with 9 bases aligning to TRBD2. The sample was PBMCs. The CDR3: CASSPSDSGGVDTQYF. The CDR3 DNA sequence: TGTGCCAGCAGCCCCTCAGATAGCGGGGGTGTAGATACGCAGTATTTT.